Sequencing of this T cell receptor beta chain was carried out in a study of graft-versus-host responses after intestinal transplantation (dated by TCRdb to the early 2020s). As for the study more broadly: The transplants that recipients got were multivisceral, liver-intestinal, or isolated intestinal. Anti-thymocyte globulin induction was given to all recipients, followed by maintenance tacrolimus and steroids for roughly 3 years. Bulk TCR-beta CDR3 sequencing was used to track graft-versus-host and host-versus-graft alloreactive T cell clones in the graft, circulation and bone marrow after intestinal transplantation. To identify alloreactive clones, pre-transplant mixed lymphocyte reaction products were sequenced and compared with unstimulated pre-transplant donor and recipient T cells. Of the 20 to 30 intestinal transplant recipients enrolled in the cohort, one of whom was a retransplant, a few patients without pretransplant specimens were excluded. A peak of at least 4% donor T cells among recipient peripheral blood mononuclear cells was the definition used for donor T cell macrochimerism. Rather than being sequenced by the commercial service, samples from a few later patients were sequenced in-house on an Illumina MiSeq and processed with MiXCR.

Turning to this clone: Its antigen is not yet known. Base qualities were left out, and no much larger clone turns up one base away.

Library preparation employed the immunoSEQ multiplex PCR assay. For most patients, high-throughput TCR-beta CDR3 sequencing of genomic DNA was performed by Adaptive Biotechnologies. Under the source paper's analysis protocol: TCR sequencing data were retrieved from Adaptive's ImmunoSEQ software for some 19 patients, whereas three other patients were processed with MiXCR and VDJtools. Because the origin of CDR3 nucleotide sequences shared between donor and recipient could not be assigned, those sequences were removed. Alloreactive clones required at least 2-fold expansion over unstimulated cells and minimum CFSE-low frequency of 0.002% (template counts) or 0.001% (read counts). Clones were considered mappable if detected in sequenced pre-transplant spleen, lymph node, or MLR CFSE-low populations of the donor or recipient. The cumulative frequency of alloreactive clones was calculated as a percentage of all sequences, weighted by copy number. TCRdb obtained this table from immuneACCESS and retained in-frame rearrangements with V and J assigned. These tables miss some clones; where compared with another copy, unresolved V genes account for less than half of the shortfall, and the remainder is unexplained. V, J and clone size are taken as reported in that table, and D and trimming were inferred from the DNA itself. The sample yields 60,000 to 65,000 clones; 89% were counted once. The top ten clones comprise more than 1.5% of the sample.

To isolate intraepithelial and lamina propria lymphocytes from graft specimens, dithiothreitol, EDTA incubations and collagenase D digestion were used. Serial intestinal graft biopsy specimens collected up to 600 days after transplant underwent bulk TCR-beta sequencing. From the cysteine through the phenylalanine, the CDR3 covers 13 amino acids. Only the CDR3 part of the read is kept: 39 bases, read in frame from the first base. V is clipped by 6 bases and J by 5 bases, and the sequence between their germline boundaries is 14 bases long. CDR1 MDHEN and CDR2 SYDVKM are derived from the germline V gene. What the work shows at the level of the full study, not this receptor alone: High GvH to HvG T cell clonal ratios were observed in the allografts of patients with donor T cell macrochimerism. Conclusions were limited by the relatively low number and heterogeneity of intestinal transplant patients. GvH clones were detected in recipient bone marrow, and some appeared earlier in ileal mucosa or blood, consistent with an intestinal mucosal origin. Early after transplant, declines in HvG clones were associated with peak levels of circulating GvH clones.

The chain is assembled from TRBV28 and TRBJ2-7; the D gene could be either TRBD1 or TRBD2, each agreeing at 5 bases. The sequence came from a human patient who received an intestinal transplant, so some T cells may come from the graft donor. Sample: ileum tissue, taken 350 to 400 days after transplant. In nucleotides, the sequence is TGTGCCAGCAGCTCCGGGACGGCGAACGAGCAGTACTTC. This encodes CASSSGTANEQYF.